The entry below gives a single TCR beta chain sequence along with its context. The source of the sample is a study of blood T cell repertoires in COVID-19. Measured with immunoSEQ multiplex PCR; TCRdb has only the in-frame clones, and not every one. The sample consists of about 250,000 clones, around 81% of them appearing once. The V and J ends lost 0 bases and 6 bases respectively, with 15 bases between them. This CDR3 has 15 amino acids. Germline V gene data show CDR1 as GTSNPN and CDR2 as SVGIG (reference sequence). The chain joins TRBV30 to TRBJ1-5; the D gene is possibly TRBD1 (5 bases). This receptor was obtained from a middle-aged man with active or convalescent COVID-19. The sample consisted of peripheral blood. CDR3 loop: CAWSVLKGRGQPQHF. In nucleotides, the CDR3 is TGTGCCTGGAGTGTACTGAAGGGGAGGGGTCAGCCCCAGCATTTT.